This T cell receptor beta chain was sequenced for a study of early T cells in non-severe SARS-CoV-2 infection (dated by TCRdb to the early 2020s). General notes on the study: Because TCR sequencing relied on bulk RNA taken from unsorted whole blood, pairing of alpha and beta chains was not possible.

The investigation overall reported the following: VDJdb matching was skewed toward anti-spike CD8 responses and likely underestimated virus-specific expansions by missing private and CD4 specificities.

The CDR3 has 14 amino acids, counting the end cysteine and phenylalanine. The read is trimmed to its CDR3 DNA, 42 bases read in frame from base 1. V and J are trimmed by 2 bases and 3 bases, and the gene matches miss 3 bases of the junction. Per the germline V gene (reference sequence), SEHNR is the CDR1 and FQNEAQ is the CDR2. This clonotype was found many times. What antigen it recognizes has not been identified. Base qualities are not at hand, and no much larger clone is one base apart. The library was obtained by 5' RACE. Sequenced on a NextSeq 500. To correct for sequencing error and PCR bias, the TCR library protocol tagged individual cDNA molecules with unique molecular identifiers. Both TCR alpha and beta chains were sequenced, and tight co-correlation was observed between alpha and beta sequence abundances in each sample. The authors' analysis ran thus. Decombinator V4 was used to perform V gene, J gene and CDR3 annotation of TCR sequences. TCRs were defined as expanded if a significant change between any two time points was detected under a Poisson model with p below 0.0001. Abundances of TCRs were expressed as counts per million after normalisation to the total number of TCRs sequenced in each sample. MAIT TCRs were defined by TRAV1-2 paired with TRAJ12, TRAJ20 or TRAJ33, and iNKT TCRs by TRAV10 paired with TRAJ18. VDJdb, accessed on 1 November 2021, was searched for TCRs annotated for CMV, EBV and SARS-CoV-2, and TCRs annotated for more than one antigen were excluded. TCRdb reprocessing: public reads trimmed at Q25 with fastp, clones called with MiXCR, in-frame beta chains kept. Entries are consolidated by CDR3 protein sequence, retaining the most common genes and DNA. The V and J calls were not made by the authors but by TCRdb's processing. The sample data list 53,000 or so distinct CDR3 sequences, and less than 15% of these were observed just once. Of the sample, around 2.5% is held by the ten largest clones.

Set within a cohort of healthcare workers in London, UK, this nested case-control study involved weekly PCR testing of nasopharyngeal swabs along with blood sampling. Healthcare workers were recruited during the week of the UK lockdown, between 23 and 31 March 2020, and followed weekly for up to 16 weeks. The receptor was isolated from an adult who was a healthcare worker with PCR-confirmed SARS-CoV-2 infection or an uninfected control (not recorded which). The V and J genes are TRBV7-9 and TRBJ2-5; TRBD2 fits 7 bases in the junction. This sample comprised whole blood, obtained at baseline. The nucleotides are TGTGCCAGCAGCTTAAGGGGAGGGGAAGAGACCCAGTACTTC. This gives the protein CASSLRGGEETQYF.